Listed below are T cell receptor beta chains from one sample, sequenced in a study of early stage breast cancer tumors. Using immunoSEQ multiplex PCR, the repertoire was profiled, and TCRdb retains in-frame clones only, with some absent. The sample lists some 8,000 clones, around three quarters occurring once. The sequenced sample was normal breast tissue next to the tumor. These receptors originate from a person between 55 and 70 years old with breast cancer. Each CDR3 is given with its conserved first and last residue. Fields, in order: J gene, D gene, clone size, V gene, CDR3 DNA, CDR3 protein. The D gene is left open where the match is weak. Size tells how often a clone was seen (once, few, many) or the class of an expanded clone, and some rows leave it out.

>TRBJ1-2|-|once|TRBV28
TGTGCCAGCAGGCCTCTGGACAGACTACACAGGGGCTACACCTTC
CASRPLDRLHRGYTF
>TRBJ2-3|-|-|TRBV29-1
TGCAGCGCTGGAGACACAGATACGCAGTATTTT
CSAGDTDTQYF
>TRBJ1-6|TRBD1|-|TRBV6-5
TGTGCCAGCAGTAGGACAGGAATTTCACCCCTCCACTTT
CASSRTGISPLHF
>TRBJ1-4|-|-|TRBV19
TGTGCCAGTAGTGTACGCATTAGGAATGAAAAACTGTTTTTT
CASSVRIRNEKLFF
>TRBJ1-2|-|-|TRBV6-1
TGTGCCAGCAGGTCCGGGACGGAGACTTATGGCTACACCTTC
CASRSGTETYGYTF
>TRBJ1-5|-|-|TRBV18
TGTGCCAGCTCTGCTAAACAGGGCAGTGAACAGCCCCAGCATTTT
CASSAKQGSEQPQHF
>TRBJ2-7|-|-|TRBV21-1
TGTGCCAGCCGGGGACAGACAACCTACGAGCAGTACTTC
CASRGQTTYEQYF
>TRBJ2-7|TRBD1|-|TRBV29-1
TGCAGCGCCGTATTTACCGGGACAGGGGGACCCTACGAGCAGTACTTC
CSAVFTGTGGPYEQYF
>TRBJ2-7|-|-|TRBV6-6
TGTGCCAGCAGTTACTCGACGGTCAACGAGCAGTACTTC
CASSYSTVNEQYF
>TRBJ2-1|-|-|TRBV4-1
TGCGCCAGCAGCCAAGGACAGCCCTCGAGCTCCTACAATGAGCAGTTCTTC
CASSQGQPSSSYNEQFF
>TRBJ2-6|-|-|TRBV7-6
TGTGCCAGCAGCCCGAGATCAGCCGTCCAATCTGGGGCCAACGTCCTGACTTTC
CASSPRSAVQSGANVLTF
>TRBJ2-1|-|-|TRBV2
TGTGCCAGCAGTCGGGACACCCCGGGCTACGATGAGCAGTTCTTC
CASSRDTPGYDEQFF
>TRBJ2-1|-|once|TRBV5-6
TGTGCCAGCAGCTTCCGGGCTGTGATCTACAATGAGCAGTTCTTC
CASSFRAVIYNEQFF
>TRBJ2-7|TRBD1|-|TRBV4-2
TGTGCCAGCAGCCATAACCGGGGACAGAGGGTCGAGCAGTACTTC
CASSHNRGQRVEQYF
>TRBJ2-5|-|-|TRBV5-6
TGTGCCAGCAGCTTCGCCCCCGCGGGTATGGAAGAGACCCAGTACTTC
CASSFAPAGMEETQYF
>TRBJ1-4|-|-|TRBV30
TGTGCCTGGAGCCAACGCAGGGGCCTTGGGGAAAAACTGTTTTTT
CAWSQRRGLGEKLFF
>TRBJ2-5|TRBD1|-|TRBV13
TGTGCCAGCAGCTTACGAAGACAGGGGGCGAGGGAGACCCAGTACTTC
CASSLRRQGARETQYF
>TRBJ2-5|TRBD2|once|TRBV6-5
TGTGCCAGCAGTAAGGGACTAGTGGGGGAGACCCAGTACTTC
CASSKGLVGETQYF
>TRBJ2-5|-|-|TRBV7-2
TGTGCCAGCAGCCTCGACAGGTCCCAAGAGACCCAGTACTTC
CASSLDRSQETQYF
>TRBJ2-2|TRBD2|-|TRBV29-1
TGCAGCGCACGAAAGCGGGAGGACACCGGGGAGCTGTTTTTT
CSARKREDTGELFF
>TRBJ1-2|-|-|TRBV5-6
TGTGCCAGCACCATCGACACAGGATCTAACTATGGCTACACCTTC
CASTIDTGSNYGYTF
>TRBJ2-6|TRBD1|-|TRBV4-1
TGCGCCAGCAGCCCGGGACAGGGGGCATTCGACTTTGGGGCCAACGTCCTGACTTTC
CASSPGQGAFDFGANVLTF
>TRBJ1-2|-|-|TRBV10-3
TGTGCCATCAGTGAAGGAAGGGGCGGCTATGGCTACACCTTC
CAISEGRGGYGYTF
>TRBJ1-2|-|-|TRBV11-2
TGTGCCAGCAGCCCCCAGCGGGGCGGCTATGGCTACACCTTC
CASSPQRGGYGYTF
>TRBJ2-2|TRBD2|few|TRBV6-5
TGTGCCAGCAGCCGGACTAGCAACACCGGGGAGCTGTTTTTT
CASSRTSNTGELFF
>TRBJ1-6|-|-|TRBV19
TGTGCCAGTAGTATAGATATGAGTTCACCCCTCCACTTT
CASSIDMSSPLHF
>TRBJ1-2|-|few|TRBV4-1
TGCGCCAGCAGCCTGGAGGTCAGGGGCTATGGCTACACCTTC
CASSLEVRGYGYTF
>TRBJ1-2|-|-|TRBV4-1
TGCGCCAGCAGCCAAGGGGGAGGGCTCCTCTTGGGCTACACCTTC
CASSQGGGLLLGYTF
>TRBJ1-1|TRBD1|few|TRBV29-1
TGCAGCACGAGACAGGGTGAAACTGAAGCTTTCTTT
CSTRQGETEAFF
>TRBJ1-2|TRBD1|-|TRBV10-1
TGCGCCAGCAGTAGCCCTCAGGGGGCGGGGGGCTACACCTTC
CASSSPQGAGGYTF
>TRBJ2-3|TRBD2|large|TRBV7-2
TGTGCCAGCAGCCCCCGGGCGGGACTAGGGACAGATACGCAGTATTTT
CASSPRAGLGTDTQYF
>TRBJ2-7|-|once|TRBV11-1
TGTGCCAGCAGCCGAGACCCGGACACGAACTACGAGCAGTACTTC
CASSRDPDTNYEQYF
>TRBJ2-5|TRBD2|-|TRBV5-1
TGCGCCAGCAGGATCCGGGGGGGGGAGACCCAGTACTTC
CASRIRGGETQYF
>TRBJ2-3|-|-|TRBV27
TGTGCCAGCAACGCCCTCGACAGTTACACAGATACGCAGTATTTT
CASNALDSYTDTQYF
>TRBJ2-1|-|few|TRBV11-3
TGTGCCAGCAGCTCCCCTTTAGGTGAGCAGTTCTTC
CASSSPLGEQFF
>TRBJ1-6|TRBD1|-|TRBV5-1
TGCGCCAGCGGGACGGGGGACAGAAGTAATAATTCACCCCTCCACTTT
CASGTGDRSNNSPLHF
>TRBJ1-5|-|-|TRBV28
TGTGCCAGCAGTTCCCCCTGGGAGGGTGGCCTAACCTCGGTGGGAAATCAGCCCCAGCATTTT
CASSSPWEGGLTSVGNQPQHF
>TRBJ1-6|-|-|TRBV5-1
TGCGCCAGCAGCTTGGTAGGGATGTCACCCCTCCACTTT
CASSLVGMSPLHF
>TRBJ1-1|-|-|TRBV29-1
TGCAGCGTTGACAGGGGGAACACTGAAGCTTTCTTT
CSVDRGNTEAFF
>TRBJ2-5|-|-|TRBV5-1
TGCGCCAGCAGCTTGGGGCGGCCTGGGGAGACCCAGTACTTC
CASSLGRPGETQYF
>TRBJ1-2|TRBD1|few|TRBV18
TGTGCCAGCTCACCTCCCACGGACAGGGGGTATGGCTACACCTTC
CASSPPTDRGYGYTF
>TRBJ1-1|-|-|TRBV7-3
TGTGCCAGCTCCCCCGGACAGCTGAACACTGAAGCTTTCTTT
CASSPGQLNTEAFF
>TRBJ1-1|-|-|TRBV9
TGTGCCAGCAGCGCCCAGGGAGGGGACACTGAAGCTTTCTTT
CASSAQGGDTEAFF
>TRBJ2-1|TRBD1|-|TRBV5-6
TGTGCCAGCAGTACTTATCGGGACAGTCAGTTCTTC
CASSTYRDSQFF
>TRBJ2-7|TRBD2|-|TRBV19
TGTGCCAGTAGCTCTCGGAGGGGAGCGGGAGCCTACGAGCAGTACTTC
CASSSRRGAGAYEQYF
>TRBJ1-1|-|few|TRBV29-1
TGCAGCGCGTTGAGGGGTCCCACCCTCGAAGCTTTCTTT
CSALRGPTLEAFF
>TRBJ2-1|TRBD2|-|TRBV7-8
TGTGCCAGCAGTACTAGCGGGAGCCGTTACAATGAGCAGTTCTTC
CASSTSGSRYNEQFF
>TRBJ2-2|-|-|TRBV11-2
TGTGCCAGCAGCCGGACTAACACCGGGGAGCTGTTTTTT
CASSRTNTGELFF
>TRBJ2-3|-|-|TRBV28
TGTGCCAGCAGCGAGTTGTTGTTATTCACAGATACGCAGTATTTT
CASSELLLFTDTQYF
>TRBJ2-3|-|-|TRBV28
TGTGCCAGCAGGACCGGGACCCGTTTCACAGATACGCAGTATTTT
CASRTGTRFTDTQYF
>TRBJ2-7|-|-|TRBV4-1
TGCGCCAGCAGCCAAGCTCCGGGGATCATCGAGCAGTACTTC
CASSQAPGIIEQYF
>TRBJ2-3|TRBD2|-|TRBV28
TGTGCCAGCAGTACCAGGACTAGCGGGGCCCGCACAGATACGCAGTATTTT
CASSTRTSGARTDTQYF
>TRBJ2-7|-|-|TRBV5-1
TGCGCCAGCAGCTTGAACCGTTACGAGCAGTACTTC
CASSLNRYEQYF
>TRBJ1-1|TRBD1|few|TRBV28
TGTGCCAGCAACCCCGGGGACAGATTGAACACTGAAGCTTTCTTT
CASNPGDRLNTEAFF
>TRBJ1-3|-|-|TRBV19
TGTGCCAGTAGTATTTATATGGGCTCTGGAAACACCATATATTTT
CASSIYMGSGNTIYF